What follows are 22 T cell receptor beta chains derived from one specimen sequenced in a study of OX40 agonist ivuxolimab in advanced cancers. Sequenced by immunoSEQ multiplex PCR; TCRdb stores in-frame clones only, minus some. The profile shows about 100,000 clones, 84% of them singletons. Material: CD4+ or CD8+ T cells sorted from blood, obtained in a trial of the OX40 agonist ivuxolimab. Receptors originate from an adult with an advanced solid tumor such as melanoma, head and neck, liver or kidney cancer.

The chain links TRBV21-1 to TRBJ2-3; the tabulated D call, TRBD1, remains unverified against the DNA. TRBV21-1 is annotated as a pseudogene. The CDR3 is 16 residues long. The CDR3: CASSKARQGRTDTQYF. The CDR3 DNA sequence: TGTGCCAGCAGCAAAGCAAGACAGGGGAGGACAGATACGCAGTATTTT.

The chain employs TRBV11-2 and TRBJ2-5; 7 bases line up with TRBD2. Near its end, the DNA agrees better with TRBJ2-7, so the J call may be wrong. Germline V gene data show CDR1 as SGHAT and CDR2 as FQNNGV. CDR3 length: 14 amino acids. CDR3 loop: CASRLAARSYEQYF. CDR3 nucleotide sequence: TGTGCCAGCAGGCTAGCGGCCCGCTCCTACGAGCAGTACTTC.

The chain carries TRBV30 and TRBJ1-4; D ambiguous. Germline CDR1 GTSNPN, CDR2 SVGIG (reference sequence). This CDR3 has 15 amino acids. Trimming stripped 0 bases from V and 8 bases from J, with 16 bases between. The CDR3 is CAWSVGPGIGEKLFF. The CDR3 coding sequence is TGTGCCTGGAGTGTAGGTCCCGGGATAGGGGAAAAACTGTTTTTT.

The chain has TRBV13 and TRBJ1-4; D possibly corresponds to TRBD1 (6 bases). This CDR3 spans 17 amino acids. Deletions cut 2 bases from V and 2 bases from J, with 15 bases between. The germline gives CDR1 PRHDT, CDR2 FYEKMQ (reference sequence). This CDR3 is CASSLRNRVNTNEKLFF. The CDR3 DNA reads TGTGCCAGCAGCTTACGGAACAGGGTTAATACTAATGAAAAACTGTTTTTT. The variable domain in full, completed from reference TRBV13 and TRBJ1-4, reads AAGVIQSPRHLIKEKRETATLKCYPIPRHDTVYWYQQGPGQDPQFLISFYEKMQSDKGSIPDRFSAQQFSDYHSELNMSSLELGDSALYFCASSLRNRVNTNEKLFFGSGTQLSVL.

Comments on this clone: Other DNA sequences in the same sample also yield this CDR3. The V and J genes are TRBV5-1 and TRBJ2-6, with D perhaps TRBD2 (6 bases). The V gene's germline CDR1 is SGHRS and CDR2 YFSETQ. V lost 7 bases and J 4 bases, leaving 15 bases between the germline ends. This CDR3 is built from 15 residues. CDR3 in amino acids: CASSRGGPGANVLTF. The CDR3 DNA follows: TGCGCCAGCTCCCGAGGAGGGCCCGGGGCCAACGTCCTGACTTTC.

Only one count was recorded for this clone. The chain has TRBV18 and TRBJ1-1; tentatively, D is TRBD1 (5 bases). Germline V gives CDR1 KGHSH, CDR2 LQKENI. This CDR3 has 17 residues. The ends were cut back, 0 bases at V and 0 bases at J, with 14 bases in the middle. CDR3 in amino acids: CASSPPTTAALNTEAFF. The CDR3, as DNA: TGTGCCAGCTCACCACCCACGACAGCGGCCTTGAACACTGAAGCTTTCTTT.

The chain employs TRBV27 and TRBJ1-3; D gene ambiguous. The germline gives CDR1 MNHEY, CDR2 SMNVEV (reference sequence). CDR3 length equals 14 residues. V dropped 8 bases and J dropped 0 bases, with 11 bases sitting between them. The chain's CDR3 is CASRTEYSGNTIYF. In DNA form, the CDR3 reads TGTGCCAGCCGGACGGAGTACTCTGGAAACACCATATATTTT.

V gene TRBV12-5 combines with J gene TRBJ1-2; 7 bases match TRBD1. In germline, CDR1 is LGHNT, CDR2 FRNRAP. Trimming removed 6 bases from V and 0 bases from J; junction bases left unmatched: 10. CDR3 size: 16 residues. The CDR3 loop is CASGQSDRVSNYGYTF. The CDR3 DNA reads as TGTGCTAGTGGCCAATCCGACAGGGTCTCTAACTATGGCTACACCTTC.

This clone was picked up one time. V is TRBV7-9 and J is TRBJ2-1; 8 nucleotides line up with TRBD2. The CDR3 extends over 13 amino acids. In germline, CDR1 is SEHNR, CDR2 FQNEAQ (reference sequence). V trimming: 4 bases; J trimming: 9 bases; junction bases outside the gene matches: 5. In nucleotides, the CDR3 is TGTGCCAGCAGCTCTGGACTAGCTGGTGAGCAGTTCTTC. Translation gives CASSSGLAGEQFF.

V gene TRBV21-1 combines with J gene TRBJ2-7; the table calls TRBD2, which could not be checked here. TRBV21-1 is tagged as a pseudogene. The CDR3 is 16 amino acids. CDR3 sequence reads: CASTSGVAGDAYEQYF. The CDR3 region has the DNA TGTGCCAGCACCTCCGGAGTAGCGGGAGATGCCTACGAGCAGTACTTC.

This chain links TRBV5-1 with TRBJ2-7, with 7 bases identical to TRBD1. The CDR3 consists of 15 residues. V trimming: 3 bases; J trimming: 4 bases; junction bases outside the gene matches: 10. The germline V gene has CDR1 SGHRS and CDR2 YFSETQ. Here the CDR3 DNA reads TGCGCCAGCAGCTGGACAGGAGACGTCAATTACGAGCAGTACTTC. Translated: CASSWTGDVNYEQYF. Filled out from reference TRBV5-1 and TRBJ2-7, the complete variable domain reads KAGVTQTPRYLIKTRGQQVTLSCSPISGHRSVSWYQQTPGQGLQFLFEYFSETQRNKGNFPGRFSGRQFSNSRSEMNVSTLELGDSALYLCASSWTGDVNYEQYFGPGTRLTVT.

This clone was counted only a few times. The chain employs TRBV30 and TRBJ1-6; maybe TRBD1 (5 bases). This CDR3 contains 14 residues. V dropped 0 bases and J dropped 8 bases, with 11 bases sitting between them. Germline V gene sequence: CDR1 GTSNPN, CDR2 SVGIG (reference sequence). DNA for the CDR3: TGTGCCTGGAGTGTGGGAGACAGTCATTCACCCCTCCACTTT. This codes for CAWSVGDSHSPLHF.

The J gene is TRBJ2-2, the V gene TRBV6-5; 7 bases align to TRBD1. Germline V CDR1 and CDR2: MNHEY, SVGAGI. J was trimmed by 3 bases and V by 8 bases; bases with no gene match: 6. There are 14 residues in the CDR3. The CDR3 nucleotides read TGTGCCAGCGAACGAGGGGGCGACACCGGGGAGCTGTTTTTT. Its protein product is CASERGGDTGELFF.

V and J are TRBV5-4 and TRBJ1-1, with D perhaps TRBD1 (5 bases). V was trimmed by 2 bases and J by 6 bases, leaving 14 bases between them. The CDR3 length is 14 residues. CDR1 SGHNT and CDR2 YYREEE come from the germline V gene (reference sequence). CDR3 bases: TGTGCCAGCAGCTTTTCCGGGACCTGGGCTGAAGCTTTCTTT. Its protein product is CASSFSGTWAEAFF.

The chain is built from TRBV9 and TRBJ2-6; D remains unclear. The CDR3 runs 18 residues. Germline loops: CDR1 SGDLS, CDR2 YYNGEE. V lost 8 bases and J lost 13, with 34 bases in between. The DNA of the CDR3 is TGTGCCAGTTCCAGGACGGACCGCTCTCTGGGTGAGTGTCGGGTCCTGACTTTC. It yields the protein CASSRTDRSLGECRVLTF.

The chain combines TRBV7-9 with TRBJ2-7; D perhaps matches TRBD2 (5 bases). The CDR3 has 17 amino acids. Germline V lookup: CDR1 SEHNR, CDR2 FQNEAQ (reference sequence). V was shortened by 4 bases and J by 0 bases, with 19 bases between the two germline ends. CDR3 nucleotide sequence: TGTGCCAGCAGCTCCACCGGCCGACGGGGAATCTCCTACGAGCAGTACTTC. It translates to CASSSTGRRGISYEQYF.

The chain uses TRBV6-6 and TRBJ1-4; perhaps TRBD1 as D (5 bases). V lost 7 bases and J 0 bases, leaving 15 bases between the germline ends. CDR3 size: 16 residues. Germline lookup yields CDR1 MNHNY and CDR2 SVGAGI (reference sequence). CDR3 sequence (DNA): TGTGCCAGCACCTTAAACGGGGGAGCAACTAATGAAAAACTGTTTTTT. This gives the protein CASTLNGGATNEKLFF.

This chain links TRBV27 with TRBJ2-4; tentative D call: TRBD2 (7 bases). Germline V gene lookup returns CDR1 MNHEY and CDR2 SMNVEV (reference sequence). V dropped 7 bases and J dropped 6 bases, with 19 bases sitting between them. CDR3 size: 15 residues. CDR3 nucleotide sequence: TGTGCCAGCACAACCAGCAAGGGGGGGGGAAACATTCAGTACTTC. As protein: CASTTSKGGGNIQYF.

This clone was seen a few times. V gene TRBV18 combines with J gene TRBJ1-5; maybe TRBD1 (6 bases). The V and J ends lost 5 bases and 1 base respectively, with 9 bases between them. CDR1 and CDR2 (germline): KGHSH, LQKENI. This CDR3 is built from 14 residues. Here the CDR3 reads CASSTGQSNQPQHF. The CDR3 DNA follows: TGTGCCAGCTCAACGGGACAAAGCAATCAGCCCCAGCATTTT.

The chain has TRBV10-3 and TRBJ1-2; no definite D call. From germline, CDR1 is ENHRY and CDR2 SYGVKD. Deletions cut 2 bases from V and 3 bases from J, with 10 bases between. The CDR3 is made up of 14 amino acids. This chain's CDR3 is CAISERISHYGYTF. CDR3 nucleotides: TGTGCCATCAGTGAGCGCATTTCGCACTATGGCTACACCTTC.

The CDR3 region is CASSVGDRGYEQYF. The CDR3 bases are TGTGCCAGCAGCGTAGGGGACAGGGGCTACGAGCAGTACTTC. The rearrangement uses TRBV9 and TRBJ2-7, with 10 bases matching TRBD1. Germline CDR1 SGDLS, CDR2 YYNGEE. The CDR3 contains 14 residues. J was trimmed by 3 bases and V by 0 bases; bases with no gene match: 0.

DNA of the CDR3: TGTGCCTCAAAGGGGTTACCCTACGAGCAGTACTTC. This gives the protein CASKGLPYEQYF. J is TRBJ2-7 and V is TRBV2, with TRBD1 as a possible D gene (5 bases). Deletions cut 11 bases from V and 2 bases from J, with 13 bases between. Germline values: CDR1 SNHLY, CDR2 FYNNEI. The CDR3 extends over 12 amino acids.